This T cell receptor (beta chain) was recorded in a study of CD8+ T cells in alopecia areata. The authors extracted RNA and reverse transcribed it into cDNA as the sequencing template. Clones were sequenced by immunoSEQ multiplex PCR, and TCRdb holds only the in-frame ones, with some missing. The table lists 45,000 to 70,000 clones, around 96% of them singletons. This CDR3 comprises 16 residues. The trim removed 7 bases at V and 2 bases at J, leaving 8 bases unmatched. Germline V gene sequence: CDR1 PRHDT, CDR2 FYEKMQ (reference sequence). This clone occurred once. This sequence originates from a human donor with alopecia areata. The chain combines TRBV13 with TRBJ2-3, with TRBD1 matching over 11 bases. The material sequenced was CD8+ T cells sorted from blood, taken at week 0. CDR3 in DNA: TGTGCCAGCAAAGCACGGACAGGGGGCATCACAGATACGCAGTATTTT. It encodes CASKARTGGITDTQYF.